Many counts were recorded for the clone carrying this TCR beta chain. CDR3 length: 16 amino acids. Trimming removed 0 bases from V and 4 bases from J; junction bases left unmatched: 5. Germline values: CDR1 LNHNV, CDR2 YYDKDF (reference sequence). These data originate in a study of T-cell reconstitution after alpha-beta-depleted transplantation in children. A library of TCRbeta sequences, prepared with unique molecular identifiers, was generated. Each CDR3 protein is one row after TCRdb ran MiXCR on the PCR reads. The data show 200,000 to 250,000 distinct CDR3 sequences, 9.7% seen once. This receptor was identified in a human donor who donated a stem cell graft to a child with SCID. The sample here was PBMCs from the stem cell graft donor, taken from the stem cell graft. The chain uses TRBV15 and TRBJ1-3; 8 bases line up with TRBD1. The DNA of the CDR3 is TGTGCCACCAGCAGAGATCTGGGGGACAGGGGAAACACCATATATTTT. Translating it yields CATSRDLGDRGNTIYF.